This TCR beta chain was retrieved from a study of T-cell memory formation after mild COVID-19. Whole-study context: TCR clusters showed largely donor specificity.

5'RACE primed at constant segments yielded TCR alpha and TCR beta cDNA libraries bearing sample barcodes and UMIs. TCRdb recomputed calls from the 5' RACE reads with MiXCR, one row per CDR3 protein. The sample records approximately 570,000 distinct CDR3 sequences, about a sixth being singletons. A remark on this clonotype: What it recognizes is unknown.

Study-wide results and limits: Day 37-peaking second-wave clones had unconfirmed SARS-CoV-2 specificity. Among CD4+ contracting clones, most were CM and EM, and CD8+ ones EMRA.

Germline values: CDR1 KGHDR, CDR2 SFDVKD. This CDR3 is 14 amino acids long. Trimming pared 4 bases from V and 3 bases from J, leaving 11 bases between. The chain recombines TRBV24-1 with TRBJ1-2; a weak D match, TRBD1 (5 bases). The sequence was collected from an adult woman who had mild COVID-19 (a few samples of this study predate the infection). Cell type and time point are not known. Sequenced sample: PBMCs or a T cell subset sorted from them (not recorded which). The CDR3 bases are TGTGCCACCAGTGAGCAGGGAAAGGACTATGGCTACACCTTC. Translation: CATSEQGKDYGYTF.